The 30 T cell receptor beta chains in this list originate from one sample, sequenced in a study of blood T cell repertoires in COVID-19. Assay: immunoSEQ multiplex PCR; the TCRdb copy retains only in-frame clones and omits some. The sample consists of 95,000 to 150,000 clones, approximately 70% of them appearing once. The sequencing sample was made of peripheral blood. These TCRs come from a human donor with acute or convalescent COVID-19. The donor label of this sample is uncertain.

The chain employs TRBV30 and TRBJ2-1; 10 nucleotides agree with TRBD2. J gave up 0 bases and V 5 bases, and 4 bases lay outside the gene matches. The CDR3 consists of 15 residues. Per the germline V gene, CDR1 is GTSNPN and CDR2 is SVGIG (reference sequence). The CDR3: CAWERGGSSYNEQFF. CDR3 coding DNA: TGTGCCTGGGAGCGGGGGGGAAGCTCCTACAATGAGCAGTTCTTC.

This clone was picked up a small number of times. The chain carries TRBV10-3 and TRBJ2-1; TRBD1 matches 10 bases. Unmatched junction bases numbered 4, after V lost 5 bases and J lost 3 bases. This CDR3 region has 15 residues. CDR1 and CDR2 (germline): ENHRY, SYGVKD. CDR3: CAISPGTGDYNEQFF. CDR3 DNA: TGTGCCATCAGTCCCGGGACAGGGGACTACAATGAGCAGTTCTTC.

This clone appeared a few times. This chain uses TRBV19 with TRBJ1-6, with no clear D. CDR1 and CDR2 from the germline V gene are LNHDA and SQIVND (reference sequence). This CDR3 comprises 12 residues. V lost 4 bases and J lost 5, with 3 bases in between. CDR3 sequence reads: CASSRDNSPLHF. The CDR3 DNA is TGTGCCAGTAGTAGAGATAATTCACCCCTCCACTTT.

The chain employs TRBV6-5 and TRBJ1-2; D not certain. Deletions cut 10 bases from V and 8 bases from J, with 17 bases between. CDR3 length: 12 amino acids. Germline CDR1 is MNHEY and CDR2 is SVGAGI. CDR3 nucleotide sequence: TGTGCCACATCCTTATTTGCGGCGGGCTACACCTTC. Amino acids: CATSLFAAGYTF.

This clone appeared once. This chain links TRBV27 with TRBJ1-6; D is perhaps TRBD1 (5 bases). With 2 bases removed from V and 10 bases from J, the gap between germline ends came to 12 bases. Germline V CDR1 and CDR2: MNHEY, SMNVEV (reference sequence). This CDR3 is 14 amino acids long. The chain's CDR3 is CASSLRGSFSPLHF. CDR3 nucleotides: TGTGCCAGCAGTTTACGGGGGAGTTTCTCACCCCTCCACTTT.

The chain links TRBV3-1 (or the pseudogene TRBV3-2) to TRBJ2-7; the match to TRBD1 covers 8 bases. V shed 4 bases and J 1 base; nucleotides not matched to a gene: 3. This CDR3 is built from 14 residues. Germline CDR1 reads LGHDT; CDR2 reads YNNKEL (reference sequence). The CDR3 DNA reads TGTGCCAGCAGCCGGGACAGGTCTTCCTACGAGCAGTACTTC. Translated: CASSRDRSSYEQYF.

V gene TRBV6-5 combines with J gene TRBJ2-5; the D gene is possibly TRBD2 (6 bases). The CDR3 contains 14 residues. Trimming stripped 5 bases from V and 1 base from J, with 11 bases between. Per the germline V gene, CDR1 is MNHEY and CDR2 is SVGAGI. The CDR3 sequence: CASSPGGVQETQYF. CDR3 nucleotides: TGTGCCAGCAGTCCCGGGGGAGTCCAAGAGACCCAGTACTTC.

The chain recombines TRBV30 with TRBJ2-7; 10 bases are a match to TRBD1. This CDR3 is 16 amino acids long. Per the germline V gene, CDR1 is GTSNPN and CDR2 is SVGIG (reference sequence). Trimming at V came to 1 base and at J to 10 bases, leaving 16 bases not matched to a gene. DNA of the CDR3: TGTGCCTGGAGTGCTCGGGGGACAGGGGAGTTAGGCGGTCAGTACTTC. Protein sequence: CAWSARGTGELGGQYF.

This chain links TRBV9 with TRBJ2-2; maybe TRBD1 (6 bases). The length of the CDR3 is 15 residues. The V and J ends lost 2 bases and 0 bases respectively, with 8 bases between them. Germline V gives CDR1 SGDLS, CDR2 YYNGEE. The chain's CDR3 is CASSVGATNTGELFF. CDR3 DNA: TGTGCCAGCAGCGTGGGGGCTACGAACACCGGGGAGCTGTTTTTT.

V is TRBV2 and J is TRBJ2-1; D call uncertain. Germline V gene lookup returns CDR1 SNHLY and CDR2 FYNNEI. This CDR3 spans 12 amino acids. Trimming left V 2 bases short and J 13 bases short, with 12 bases between. This CDR3 is CASSEFVFVQFF. As DNA, the CDR3 is TGTGCCAGCAGTGAATTTGTGTTCGTTCAGTTCTTC.

This chain links TRBV7-2 with TRBJ2-2; 13 bases line up with TRBD2. Germline assignment: CDR1 SGHTA and CDR2 FQGNSA. Trimming removed 4 bases from V and 5 bases from J; junction bases left unmatched: 4. The CDR3 covers 16 residues. CDR3 in amino acids: CASSSTSGGLTGELFF. In nucleotides, the CDR3 is TGTGCCAGCAGCTCGACTAGCGGGGGGCTTACCGGGGAGCTGTTTTTT.

This rearrangement joins TRBV28 to TRBJ1-3, with D uncertain. The germline V gene has CDR1 MDHEN and CDR2 SYDVKM. Trimming left V 4 bases short and J 0 bases short, with 10 bases between. The CDR3 totals 15 residues. CDR3 protein: CASSSTDDSGNTIYF. The CDR3 DNA sequence: TGTGCCAGCAGTTCAACTGATGACTCTGGAAACACCATATATTTT. The full variable domain, in which reference TRBV28 and TRBJ1-3 provide the parts outside the CDR3, is DVKVTQSSRYLVKRTGEKVFLECVQDMDHENMFWYRQDPGLGLRLIYFSYDVKMKEKGDIPEGYSVSREKKERFSLILESASTNQTSMYLCASSSTDDSGNTIYFGEGSWLTVV.

This clone appeared a few times. The chain combines TRBV24-1 with TRBJ1-2; D possibly corresponds to TRBD1 (5 bases). The V end was cut by 1 base, the J end by 6 bases, with 8 bases between. From germline, CDR1 is KGHDR and CDR2 SFDVKD. The CDR3 covers 13 residues. The chain's CDR3 is CATSDFSGHGYTF. The DNA for the CDR3 is TGTGCCACCAGTGATTTCTCAGGGCATGGCTACACCTTC.

This clone was seen ten or more times. The chain joins TRBV11-2 to TRBJ1-2; D is possibly TRBD1 (5 bases). The V and J ends lost 4 bases and 4 bases respectively, with 10 bases between them. The germline V gene has CDR1 SGHAT and CDR2 FQNNGV. The CDR3 length is 13 residues. In DNA, the CDR3 is TGTGCCAGCAGCTCCCGGGGGGGCTATGGCTACACCTTC. This translates into CASSSRGGYGYTF.

This chain uses TRBV18 with TRBJ1-3, with TRBD1 identical over 7 bases. The V and J ends lost 8 bases and 2 bases, in that order; junction bases with no gene match: 12. The CDR3 runs 16 residues. The germline V gene has CDR1 KGHSH and CDR2 LQKENI. CDR3 bases: TGTGCCAGCACTCACAGCGGTCAGGGGGCTGGAAACACCATATATTTT. As protein: CASTHSGQGAGNTIYF.

The gene calls are TRBV6-5 and TRBJ1-2; the match to TRBD1 covers 7 bases. Germline CDR1 reads MNHEY; CDR2 reads SVGAGI. This CDR3 comprises 14 residues. Losses at the gene ends were 5 bases for V and 9 bases for J; bases not matched to a gene: 12. Written as DNA, the CDR3 is TGTGCCAGCAGTCTAACAGGGGAGGTTACTAGCTACACCTTC. Protein: CASSLTGEVTSYTF.

This clone was counted between two and nine times. V and J are TRBV2 and TRBJ2-3; 7 bases fit TRBD1. Germline CDR1 and CDR2: SNHLY and FYNNEI. The CDR3 is 15 residues long. V dropped 6 bases and J dropped 0; count of bases not matched to a gene: 6. The DNA of the CDR3 is TGTGCCAGCAGATTACAGGGGATTAGCACAGATACGCAGTATTTT. Translated, it gives CASRLQGISTDTQYF.

The chain has TRBV6-5 and TRBJ1-2; D may be TRBD1 (5 bases). V lost 0 bases and J 8 bases, leaving 19 bases between the germline ends. The CDR3 consists of 16 residues. Germline values: CDR1 MNHEY, CDR2 SVGAGI. CDR3 nucleotide sequence: TGTGCCAGCAGTTACTCGAATGCCAGGGTGGGAGGCGGCTACACCTTC. Its translation: CASSYSNARVGGGYTF.

This clone has only a few counts. This chain joins TRBV7-3 and TRBJ2-3; perhaps TRBD2 as D (6 bases). V was pared by 4 bases and J by 1 base, with 6 bases between. The CDR3 extends over 13 amino acids. In germline, CDR1 is SGHTA, CDR2 FQGTGA. The CDR3 DNA sequence: TGTGCCAGCAGCTCGGGAGGCACAGATACGCAGTATTTT. Encoded protein: CASSSGGTDTQYF. Full variable domain (missing parts from reference TRBV7-3 and TRBJ2-3): GAGVSQTPSNKVTEKGKYVELRCDPISGHTALYWYRQSLGQGPEFLIYFQGTGAADDSGLPNDRFFAVRPEGSVSTLKIQRTERGDSAVYLCASSSGGTDTQYFGPGTRLTVL.

The chain recombines TRBV30 with TRBJ2-1; D is undetermined. Germline V gene lookup returns CDR1 GTSNPN and CDR2 SVGIG (reference sequence). V was cut by 2 bases and J by 4 bases, with 3 bases left in between. CDR3 size: 11 residues. CDR3 amino acids: CAWSPYNEQFF. As DNA, the CDR3 is TGTGCCTGGAGTCCTTACAATGAGCAGTTCTTC.

V gene TRBV10-2 combines with J gene TRBJ2-7, with 7 nucleotides matching TRBD1. Unmatched junction bases numbered 8, after V lost 10 bases and J lost 2 bases. The germline CDR1 and CDR2 sequences are WSHSY and SAAADI. The CDR3 is 13 amino acids. The DNA of the CDR3 is TGCGCCACCTCGACAGGGAACACCTACGAGCAGTACGTC. Translating it yields CATSTGNTYEQYV.

The CDR3 DNA is TGTGCCAGCAGCCCCTATGGGGGAGCGGGGGCTAGCACAGATACGCAGTATTTT. Protein: CASSPYGGAGASTDTQYF. The chain carries TRBV7-6 and TRBJ2-3, with 8 bases identical to TRBD2. The V gene's germline CDR1 is SGHVS and CDR2 FNYEAQ. Trimming took 5 bases from V and 0 from J; bases not matched to a gene: 13. CDR3 size: 18 residues.

The CDR3 loop reads CASSQNSAGIGSPLHF. The CDR3 nucleotides are TGCGCCAGCAGCCAGAACAGTGCAGGGATAGGTTCACCCCTCCACTTT. The chain joins TRBV4-1 to TRBJ1-6; weak D call: TRBD1 (5 bases). Trimming removed 3 bases from V and 9 bases from J, with 18 bases in between. Germline lookup yields CDR1 MGHRA and CDR2 YSYEKL. The CDR3 has 16 residues.

This clone was recorded many times. The genes are TRBV4-2 and TRBJ2-2, with 7 positions matching TRBD2. CDR1 is LGHNA and CDR2 is YNFKEQ in the germline V gene. With V trimmed by 8 bases and J by 1 base, 7 bases remained unmatched. The CDR3 loop spans 15 amino acids. The CDR3 region has the DNA TGTGCCAGCGCCAAGGCTAGCGGGAACACCGGGGAGCTGTTTTTT. Protein: CASAKASGNTGELFF.

The rearrangement uses TRBV5-1 and TRBJ2-3; 12 bases map to TRBD2. The CDR3 consists of 16 residues. V gave up 3 bases and J gave up 5 bases; unmatched junction bases: 7. The germline gives CDR1 SGHRS, CDR2 YFSETQ. CDR3 bases: TGCGCCAGCAGCTATACTAGCGGGGGGCCTGGAGATACGCAGTATTTT. It specifies CASSYTSGGPGDTQYF. Filled out from reference TRBV5-1 and TRBJ2-3, the complete variable domain reads KAGVTQTPRYLIKTRGQQVTLSCSPISGHRSVSWYQQTPGQGLQFLFEYFSETQRNKGNFPGRFSGRQFSNSRSEMNVSTLELGDSALYLCASSYTSGGPGDTQYFGPGTRLTVL.

The J gene is TRBJ1-1, the V gene TRBV4-1; D is unresolved. V lost 7 bases and J 4 bases, leaving 22 bases between the germline ends. This CDR3 comprises 16 residues. Germline V gene sequence: CDR1 MGHRA, CDR2 YSYEKL. The CDR3 DNA reads TGCGCCAGCAACCAGGCCCTATCGGGGATGGGCACTGAAGCTTTCTTT. Protein: CASNQALSGMGTEAFF.

This chain connects TRBV24-1 to TRBJ2-7; TRBD2 matches at 7 bases. Germline CDR1 reads KGHDR; CDR2 reads SFDVKD. V lost 2 bases to trimming and J lost 6 bases; unmatched junction nucleotides: 0. The CDR3 totals 12 residues. Here the CDR3 DNA reads TGTGCCACCAGTGATTCGGGGGGCGAGCAGTACTTC. Amino acid sequence: CATSDSGGEQYF.

The gene calls are TRBV30 and TRBJ2-7; D possibly corresponds to TRBD2 (7 bases). This CDR3 spans 15 amino acids. Germline V gene sequence: CDR1 GTSNPN, CDR2 SVGIG (reference sequence). The V gene lost 2 bases and the J gene lost 1 base, with 15 bases spanning the gap. CDR3 sequence: CAWSPPGGPSYEQYF. The CDR3 region has the DNA TGTGCCTGGAGTCCTCCGGGGGGCCCATCCTACGAGCAGTACTTC.

This clone was seen once. The chain has TRBV28 and TRBJ1-4; D remains ambiguous. V lost 9 bases to trimming and J lost 3 bases, with 11 bases between them. The CDR3 totals 13 residues. Germline V gene lookup returns CDR1 MDHEN and CDR2 SYDVKM. The CDR3 nucleotides read TGTGCCAGTCTAGGAGCCGCTAATGAAAAACTGTTTTTT. This translates into CASLGAANEKLFF.

J is TRBJ2-7 and V is TRBV3-1 (or the pseudogene TRBV3-2), with 7 bases identical to TRBD1. After removal of 5 bases from V and 4 bases from J, the junction contained 5 bases not matched to a gene. The germline V gene encodes CDR1 LGHDT and CDR2 YNNKEL (reference sequence). CDR3 length: 13 amino acids. Written as DNA, the CDR3 is TGTGCCAGCAGCGCACGACAGGGTTACGAGCAGTACTTC. It yields the protein CASSARQGYEQYF.